This TCR beta chain was observed in a study of blood T cell repertoires in COVID-19. Study details: The samples span acute and convalescent COVID-19 from the United States, Italy and Spain. Sources were T cells, B-cell-depleted T cells, or PBMCs; the material itself was cDNA or gDNA.

The V gene's germline CDR1 is SGHAT and CDR2 FQNNGV. J lost 9 bases, V lost 1 base, and 6 bases had no gene match. The length of the CDR3 is 16 residues. This table comes from immunoSEQ multiplex PCR, and its TCRdb copy is limited to in-frame clones, with some not included. The sample lists tens of thousands of clones, 80% to 90% occurring once. The sequenced material came from peripheral blood. The chain recombines TRBV11-2 with TRBJ1-6; 10 bases are a match to TRBD1. The source is a woman aged 65 to 85 with acute or convalescent COVID-19. The CDR3 nucleotides read TGTGCCAGCAGCTTAGCCCGGGACAGGGGTGGTTCACCCCTCCACTTT. It translates to CASSLARDRGGSPLHF.